This is a list of T cell receptor beta chains from one sample in a study of regulatory T cells in long-lasting Graves disease. MiXCR, run by TCRdb on the multiplex PCR reads, gives a single entry per CDR3 protein. The profile shows about 320,000 distinct CDR3 sequences, 18% of them singletons. The specimen comprised peripheral blood mononuclear cells (PBMCs), sampled at new diagnosis, from a patient treated with antithyroid drugs. The receptors here all came from a female donor with Graves disease. Both conserved end residues are part of each CDR3. The order of the fields is D gene, clone size, J gene, V gene, CDR3 protein, CDR3 DNA. A D gene is named only where the DNA matches it firmly. Clone size is stated in some rows and not others, as once, few, many or a class when expanded.

d_call: -
clone_size: few
j_call: TRBJ2-1
v_call: TRBV6-2/TRBV6-3
cdr3_aa: CASSEGPAGYNEQFF
cdr3_nt: TGTGCCAGCAGTGAAGGCCCGGCGGGCTACAATGAGCAGTTCTTC

d_call: TRBD1
clone_size: many
j_call: TRBJ2-7
v_call: TRBV18
cdr3_aa: CASSPSGTGKYEQYF
cdr3_nt: TGTGCCAGCTCACCATCCGGGACAGGGAAATACGAGCAGTACTTC

d_call: -
clone_size: many
j_call: TRBJ1-3
v_call: TRBV10-3
cdr3_aa: CAISESGNTIYF
cdr3_nt: TGTGCCATCAGTGAGTCGGGAAACACCATATATTTT

d_call: TRBD1
clone_size: many
j_call: TRBJ1-4
v_call: TRBV11-3
cdr3_aa: CASSRTGWNEKLFF
cdr3_nt: TGTGCCAGCAGCCGGACAGGGTGGAATGAAAAACTGTTTTTT

d_call: TRBD1
clone_size: few
j_call: TRBJ1-1
v_call: TRBV20-1
cdr3_aa: CSASLGQRFDEAFF
cdr3_nt: TGCAGTGCTAGTTTGGGACAGAGATTTGATGAAGCTTTCTTT

d_call: -
clone_size: few
j_call: TRBJ2-1
v_call: TRBV13
cdr3_aa: CVSSPLGGQANEQFF
cdr3_nt: TGTGTCAGCAGCCCCCTAGGTGGGCAGGCGAATGAGCAGTTCTTC

d_call: -
clone_size: many
j_call: TRBJ2-5
v_call: TRBV6-1
cdr3_aa: CASRKGKMVETQYF
cdr3_nt: TGTGCCAGCAGGAAAGGAAAAATGGTCGAGACCCAGTACTTC

d_call: -
clone_size: many
j_call: TRBJ2-7
v_call: TRBV11-1
cdr3_aa: CASSPLTTASYEQYF
cdr3_nt: TGTGCCAGCAGCCCCTTAACGACAGCATCCTACGAGCAGTACTTC

d_call: TRBD2
clone_size: few
j_call: TRBJ2-7
v_call: TRBV15
cdr3_aa: CATSRARASGATYEQYF
cdr3_nt: TGTGCCACCAGCAGAGCCAGAGCCAGCGGGGCTACCTACGAGCAGTACTTC

d_call: -
clone_size: many
j_call: TRBJ1-5
v_call: TRBV7-8
cdr3_aa: CASMRITQPQHF
cdr3_nt: TGTGCCAGCATGAGGATCACTCAGCCCCAGCATTTT

d_call: -
clone_size: many
j_call: TRBJ2-5
v_call: TRBV6-2/TRBV6-3
cdr3_aa: CASSADSRSETQYF
cdr3_nt: TGTGCCAGCTCCGCGGACAGCCGGTCAGAGACCCAGTACTTC

d_call: -
clone_size: -
j_call: TRBJ2-5
v_call: TRBV5-4
cdr3_aa: CASSRGAISNQETQYF
cdr3_nt: TGTGCCAGCAGCCGGGGGGCGATTAGTAACCAAGAGACCCAGTACTTC

d_call: TRBD1
clone_size: many
j_call: TRBJ1-2
v_call: TRBV7-2
cdr3_aa: CASRRTGQDYGYTF
cdr3_nt: TGTGCCAGCAGGCGCACCGGACAGGACTATGGCTACACCTTC

d_call: TRBD2
clone_size: few
j_call: TRBJ2-1
v_call: TRBV9
cdr3_aa: CASSVASGSDEQFF
cdr3_nt: TGTGCCAGCAGCGTAGCTAGCGGGAGCGATGAGCAGTTCTTC

d_call: TRBD2
clone_size: few
j_call: TRBJ2-5
v_call: TRBV9
cdr3_aa: CASSSGTSGSYQETQYF
cdr3_nt: TGTGCCAGCAGCTCCGGGACTAGCGGGAGTTACCAAGAGACCCAGTACTTC

d_call: -
clone_size: -
j_call: TRBJ2-7
v_call: TRBV5-6
cdr3_aa: CASSFVAASYEQYF
cdr3_nt: TGTGCCAGCAGCTTTGTAGCGGCCTCCTACGAGCAGTACTTC

d_call: TRBD1
clone_size: many
j_call: TRBJ2-7
v_call: TRBV27
cdr3_aa: CASSTGGSEQYF
cdr3_nt: TGTGCCAGTTCGACAGGGGGCTCCGAGCAGTACTTC

d_call: TRBD2
clone_size: few
j_call: TRBJ2-7
v_call: TRBV20-1
cdr3_aa: CSARGGTSGSYEQYF
cdr3_nt: TGCAGTGCTAGAGGCGGGACTAGCGGCTCCTACGAGCAGTACTTC

d_call: -
clone_size: -
j_call: TRBJ1-1
v_call: TRBV4-1
cdr3_aa: CASSQDQAVSSAFF
cdr3_nt: TGCGCCAGCAGCCAAGATCAGGCCGTCTCGTCGGCTTTCTTT

d_call: -
clone_size: many
j_call: TRBJ2-1
v_call: TRBV5-1
cdr3_aa: CASSWGMGRYNEQFF
cdr3_nt: TGCGCCAGCAGCTGGGGGATGGGGCGCTACAATGAGCAGTTCTTC

d_call: -
clone_size: many
j_call: TRBJ1-3
v_call: TRBV29-1
cdr3_aa: CSVDSGGGNTIYF
cdr3_nt: TGCAGCGTTGATTCAGGTGGTGGAAACACCATATATTTT

d_call: TRBD2
clone_size: many
j_call: TRBJ2-7
v_call: TRBV5-1
cdr3_aa: CASSLAPGLATSYEQYF
cdr3_nt: TGCGCCAGCAGCTTGGCCCCGGGACTAGCGACCTCCTACGAGCAGTACTTC

d_call: TRBD2
clone_size: many
j_call: TRBJ2-7
v_call: TRBV28
cdr3_aa: CASILSTGRAYEQYF
cdr3_nt: TGTGCCAGCATCCTGTCAACCGGGAGGGCGTACGAGCAGTACTTC

d_call: -
clone_size: many
j_call: TRBJ1-1
v_call: TRBV10-3
cdr3_aa: CAISGGTLNTEAFF
cdr3_nt: TGTGCCATCAGTGGAGGGACCTTGAACACTGAAGCTTTCTTT

d_call: -
clone_size: few
j_call: TRBJ1-5
v_call: TRBV10-3
cdr3_aa: CAISGRVAGPQHF
cdr3_nt: TGTGCCATCAGTGGACGGGTCGCGGGGCCCCAGCATTTT

d_call: -
clone_size: many
j_call: TRBJ1-5
v_call: TRBV10-3
cdr3_aa: CAISESIMRSSNQPQHF
cdr3_nt: TGTGCCATCAGTGAGTCAATCATGAGGAGTAGCAATCAGCCCCAGCATTTT

d_call: -
clone_size: many
j_call: TRBJ2-7
v_call: TRBV12-3/TRBV12-4
cdr3_aa: CASSPTVVAREQYF
cdr3_nt: TGTGCCAGCAGTCCGACCGTGGTGGCGAGGGAGCAGTACTTC

d_call: -
clone_size: many
j_call: TRBJ1-6
v_call: TRBV12-5
cdr3_aa: CASGLGNSPLHF
cdr3_nt: TGTGCCAGTGGTTTGGGTAATTCACCCCTCCACTTT